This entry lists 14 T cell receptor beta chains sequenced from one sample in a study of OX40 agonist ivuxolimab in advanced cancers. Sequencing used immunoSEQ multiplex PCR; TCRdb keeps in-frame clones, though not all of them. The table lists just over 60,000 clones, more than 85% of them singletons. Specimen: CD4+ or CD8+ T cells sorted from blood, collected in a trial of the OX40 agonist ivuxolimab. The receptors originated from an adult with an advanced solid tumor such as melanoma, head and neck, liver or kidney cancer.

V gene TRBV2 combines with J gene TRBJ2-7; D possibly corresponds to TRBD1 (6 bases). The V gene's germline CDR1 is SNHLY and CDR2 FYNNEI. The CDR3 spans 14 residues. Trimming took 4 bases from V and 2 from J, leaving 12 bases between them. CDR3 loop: CASSVDRLAYEQYF. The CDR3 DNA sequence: TGTGCCAGCAGTGTAGACAGGTTGGCCTACGAGCAGTACTTC.

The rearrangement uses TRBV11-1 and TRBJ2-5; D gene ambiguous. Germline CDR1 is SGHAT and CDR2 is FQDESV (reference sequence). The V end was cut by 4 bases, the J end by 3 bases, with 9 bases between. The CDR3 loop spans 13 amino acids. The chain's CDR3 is CASSYGAEETQYF. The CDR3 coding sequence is TGTGCCAGCAGCTACGGAGCTGAAGAGACCCAGTACTTC. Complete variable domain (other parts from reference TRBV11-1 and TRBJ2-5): EAEVAQSPRYKITEKSQAVAFWCDPISGHATLYWYRQILGQGPELLVQFQDESVVDDSQLPKDRFSAERLKGVDSTLKIQPAELGDSAMYLCASSYGAEETQYFGPGTRLLVL.

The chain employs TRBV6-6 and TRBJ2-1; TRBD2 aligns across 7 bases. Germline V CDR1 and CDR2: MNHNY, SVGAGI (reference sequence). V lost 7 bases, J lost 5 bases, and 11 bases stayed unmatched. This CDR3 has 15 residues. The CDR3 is CASTSGTSANNEQFF. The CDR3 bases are TGTGCCAGCACCTCCGGAACTAGCGCGAACAATGAGCAGTTCTTC.

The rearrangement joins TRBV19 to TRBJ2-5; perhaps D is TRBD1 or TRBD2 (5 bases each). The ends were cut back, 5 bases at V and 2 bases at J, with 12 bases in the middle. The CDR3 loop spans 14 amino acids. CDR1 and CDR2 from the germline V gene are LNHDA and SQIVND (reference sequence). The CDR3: CASSPGTEQETQYF. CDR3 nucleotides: TGTGCCAGTAGTCCCGGGACGGAACAAGAGACCCAGTACTTC.

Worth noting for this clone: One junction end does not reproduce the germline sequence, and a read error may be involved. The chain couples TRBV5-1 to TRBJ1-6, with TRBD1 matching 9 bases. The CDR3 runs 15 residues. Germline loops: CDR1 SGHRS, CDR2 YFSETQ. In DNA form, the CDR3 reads TGTGCCAGCAGGACGGGACAGGGCTGGAACTCACCCCTCCACTTT. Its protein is CASRTGQGWNSPLHF. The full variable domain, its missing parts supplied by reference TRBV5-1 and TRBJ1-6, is KAGVTQTPRYLIKTRGQQVTLSCSPISGHRSVSWYQQTPGQGLQFLFEYFSETQRNKGNFPGRFSGRQFSNSRSEMNVSTLELGDSALYLCASRTGQGWNSPLHFGNGTRLTVT.

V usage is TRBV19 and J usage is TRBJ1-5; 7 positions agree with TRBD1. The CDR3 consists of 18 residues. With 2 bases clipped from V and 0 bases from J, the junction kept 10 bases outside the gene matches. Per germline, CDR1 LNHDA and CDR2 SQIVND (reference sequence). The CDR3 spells CASSIRGSGTDSNQPQHF. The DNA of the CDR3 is TGTGCCAGTAGTATAAGGGGGTCGGGGACAGATAGCAATCAGCCCCAGCATTTT.

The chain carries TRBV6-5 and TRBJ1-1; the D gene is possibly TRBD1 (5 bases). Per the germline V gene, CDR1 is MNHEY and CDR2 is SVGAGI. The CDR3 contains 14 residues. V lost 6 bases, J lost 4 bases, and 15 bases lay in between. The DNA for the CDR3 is TGTGCCAGCAGGCCCTCGGGGGTTGGCACTGAAGCTTTCTTT. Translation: CASRPSGVGTEAFF.

The DNA for the CDR3 is TGTGCCAGCCGAGGTCCCACTGAAGCTTTCTTT. It specifies CASRGPTEAFF. The genes are TRBV28 and TRBJ1-1; no clear D gene. The V gene lost 8 bases and the J gene lost 4 bases, with 8 bases spanning the gap. This CDR3 is built from 11 residues. In germline, CDR1 is MDHEN, CDR2 SYDVKM.

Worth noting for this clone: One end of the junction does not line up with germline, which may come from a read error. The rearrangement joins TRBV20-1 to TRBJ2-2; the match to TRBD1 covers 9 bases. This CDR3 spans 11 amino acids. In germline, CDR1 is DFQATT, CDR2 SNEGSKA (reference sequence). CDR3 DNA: TGCAGTGCTTTACAGGGGGCAACCGGGGATTTT. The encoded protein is CSALQGATGDF.

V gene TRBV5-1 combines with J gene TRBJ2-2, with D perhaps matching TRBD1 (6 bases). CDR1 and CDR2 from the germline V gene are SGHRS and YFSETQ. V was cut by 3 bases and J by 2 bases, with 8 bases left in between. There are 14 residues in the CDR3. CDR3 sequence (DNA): TGCGCCAGCAGCTCACAGGGTAACACCGGGGAGCTGTTTTTT. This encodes CASSSQGNTGELFF.

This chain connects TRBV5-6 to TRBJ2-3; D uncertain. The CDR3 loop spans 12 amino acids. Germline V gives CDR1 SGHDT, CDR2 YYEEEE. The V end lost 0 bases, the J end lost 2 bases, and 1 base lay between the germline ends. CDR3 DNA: TGTGCCAGCAGCTTGGACACAGATACGCAGTATTTT. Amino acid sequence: CASSLDTDTQYF.

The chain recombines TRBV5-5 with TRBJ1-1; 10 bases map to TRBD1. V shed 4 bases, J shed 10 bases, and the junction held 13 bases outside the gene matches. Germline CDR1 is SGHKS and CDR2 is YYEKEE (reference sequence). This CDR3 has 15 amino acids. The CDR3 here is CASSPQDRGGGGAFF. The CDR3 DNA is TGTGCCAGCAGCCCCCAGGACAGGGGGGGTGGAGGAGCTTTCTTT.

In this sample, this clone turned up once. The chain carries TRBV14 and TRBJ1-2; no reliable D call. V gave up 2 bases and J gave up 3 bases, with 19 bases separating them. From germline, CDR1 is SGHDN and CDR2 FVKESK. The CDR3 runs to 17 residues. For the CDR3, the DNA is TGTGCCAGCAGCCAACACTTAGGTCTGACCCTAGACTATGGCTACACCTTC. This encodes CASSQHLGLTLDYGYTF.

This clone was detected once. CDR3 protein: CASSEYHSLRPAGLQETQYF. The CDR3 DNA reads TGTGCCAGCAGTGAATATCACAGTCTCAGGCCAGCGGGACTACAAGAGACCCAGTACTTC. The chain has TRBV6-1 and TRBJ2-5; 7 nucleotides agree with TRBD2. The J segment lost 2 bases and the V segment lost 2 bases, leaving 20 bases of the junction unmatched. This CDR3 is built from 20 residues. The germline V gene encodes CDR1 MNHNS and CDR2 SASEGT.